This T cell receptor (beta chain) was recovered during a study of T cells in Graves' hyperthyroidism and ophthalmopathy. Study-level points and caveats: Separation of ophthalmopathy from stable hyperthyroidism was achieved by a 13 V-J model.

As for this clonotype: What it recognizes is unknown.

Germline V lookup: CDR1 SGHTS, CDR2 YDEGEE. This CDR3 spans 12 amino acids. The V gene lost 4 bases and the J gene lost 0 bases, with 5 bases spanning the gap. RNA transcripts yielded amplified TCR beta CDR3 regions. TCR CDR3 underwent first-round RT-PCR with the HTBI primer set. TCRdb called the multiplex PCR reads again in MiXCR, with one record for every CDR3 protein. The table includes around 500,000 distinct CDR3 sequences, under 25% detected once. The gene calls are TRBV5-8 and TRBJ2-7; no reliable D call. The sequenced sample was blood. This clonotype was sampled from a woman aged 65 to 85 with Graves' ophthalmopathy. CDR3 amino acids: CASSHTSYEQYF. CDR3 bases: TGTGCCAGCAGCCATACCTCCTACGAGCAGTACTTC.